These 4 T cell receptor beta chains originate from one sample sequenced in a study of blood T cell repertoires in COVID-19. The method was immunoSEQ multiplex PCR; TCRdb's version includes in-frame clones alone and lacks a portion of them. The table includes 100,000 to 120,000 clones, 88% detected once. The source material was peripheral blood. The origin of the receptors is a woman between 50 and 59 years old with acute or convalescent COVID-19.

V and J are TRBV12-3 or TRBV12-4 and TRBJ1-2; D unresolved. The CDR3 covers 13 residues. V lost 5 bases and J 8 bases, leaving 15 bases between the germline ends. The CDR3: CASSPGPGGGYTF. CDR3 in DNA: TGTGCCAGCAGTCCCGGGCCGGGAGGAGGCTACACCTTC.

The CDR3: CASSPGDQKSDTQYF. CDR3 in DNA: TGTGCCAGCAGCCCGGGGGACCAGAAGTCAGATACGCAGTATTTT. The chain couples TRBV5-4 to TRBJ2-3, with TRBD2 as a possible D gene (6 bases). Germline CDR1 SGHNT, CDR2 YYREEE (reference sequence). The CDR3 consists of 15 residues. Between the trimmed V and J ends, which lost 4 bases and 4 bases, there was a span of 16 bases.

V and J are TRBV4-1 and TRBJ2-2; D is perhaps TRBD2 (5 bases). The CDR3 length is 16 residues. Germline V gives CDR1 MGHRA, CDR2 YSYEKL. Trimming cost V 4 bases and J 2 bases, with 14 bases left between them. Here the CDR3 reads CASSPLELANTGELFF. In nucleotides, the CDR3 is TGCGCCAGCAGCCCCCTGGAGCTAGCTAACACCGGGGAGCTGTTTTTT.

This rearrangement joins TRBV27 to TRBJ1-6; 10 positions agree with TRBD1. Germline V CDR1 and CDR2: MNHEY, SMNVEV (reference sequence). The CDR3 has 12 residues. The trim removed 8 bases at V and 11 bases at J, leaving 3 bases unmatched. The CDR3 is CASGDRGAPLHF. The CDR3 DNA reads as TGTGCCAGCGGGGACAGGGGAGCACCCCTCCACTTT.